This T cell receptor beta chain stems from a study of control samples from healthy donors and cancer patients. This clone was counted a few times. TCRdb's table, derived via immunoSEQ multiplex PCR, lists solely in-frame clones and lacks some. This table holds more than 150,000 clones, roughly 90% found once. The germline gives CDR1 MNHEY, CDR2 SVGEGT. V dropped 4 bases and J dropped 1 base, with 8 bases sitting between them. There are 14 residues in the CDR3. This chain links TRBV6-2 or TRBV6-3 with TRBJ1-5, with a possible D match to TRBD1 (6 bases). Sample: blood. This sequence was found in a woman aged 30 to 39 in good health. CDR3 nucleotide sequence: TGTGCCAGCAGTTCTACAGGGAGCAATCAGCCCCAGCATTTT. Its protein is CASSSTGSNQPQHF.